This entry lists 21 T cell receptor beta chains sequenced from one sample in a study of tissue T cells after allogeneic stem cell transplantation. Clones were read by immunoSEQ multiplex PCR, and TCRdb kept only the in-frame ones, dropping some. The table includes approximately 2,000 clones, about 45% detected once. The time point here: mouse harvest day 14 after allogeneic transplant. The graft held 10^6 splenic CD5+ T cells and 10^7 T-cell-depleted bone marrow cells. Sequenced material: gut tissue. These TCRs come from a female BALB/c mouse given C57BL/6 T cells with graft-versus-host disease after an allogeneic hematopoietic cell transplant.

This clone was detected only a few times. Germline and genes: mouse. The CDR3 end lies 1 residue beyond the end of the read and is filled in from the germline J gene. The chain links TRBV1 to TRBJ2-7; D possibly corresponds to TRBD2 (5 bases). Per the germline V gene, CDR1 is NSQYPW and CDR2 is LRSPGD (reference sequence). This CDR3 region has 14 residues. The V gene lost 0 bases and the J gene lost 0 bases, with 6 bases spanning the gap. The CDR3: CTCSADLGSYEQYF. The sequenced part of the CDR3 DNA is TGCACCTGCAGTGCAGATCTGGGCTCCTATGAACAGTAC.

To note about this clone: Mouse gene names apply. CDR3 sequence: CASGDLGSQDTQYF. CDR3 DNA, as far as it was read: TGTGCCAGCGGTGATTTGGGGTCTCAAGACACCCAGTAC. This chain joins TRBV13-2 and TRBJ2-5; perhaps TRBD2 as D (5 bases). The read falls 1 residue short of the CDR3 end, and the missing part is taken from the germline J gene. Trimming stripped 1 base from V and 3 bases from J, with 9 bases between. The CDR3 contains 14 residues. From germline, CDR1 is NNHNN and CDR2 SYGAGS (reference sequence).

With respect to this clone: The genes are named according to mouse. Coverage ceases 1 residue before the CDR3 finishes, and the germline J gene fills in the end. The chain employs TRBV26 and TRBJ1-3; 8 nucleotides agree with TRBD1. Germline assignment: CDR1 KGHPV and CDR2 FQNQEV (reference sequence). The V gene end was trimmed by 4 bases and the J gene end by 3 bases; junction bases not matched to a gene: 2. The CDR3 length is 14 residues. CDR3 DNA, as far as it was read: TGTGCCAGCAGTCCGGACAGGGTTGGAAATACGCTCTAT. This encodes CASSPDRVGNTLY. The CDR3, in full, reads CASSPDRVGNTLYF.

By sample fraction, this clone is large (0.1 to 1%). Genes and germline are mouse. CDR3 loop: CASGETGVEQYF. The covered CDR3 bases are TGTGCCAGCGGTGAGACAGGGGTCGAACAGTAC. This chain joins TRBV13-2 and TRBJ2-7; 8 positions agree with TRBD1. Read coverage stops 1 residue before the CDR3 terminus; the germline J gene supplies the remainder. The V segment lost 2 bases and the J segment 7 bases; nucleotides outside the gene matches: 2. The CDR3 contains 12 residues. CDR1 is NNHNN and CDR2 is SYGAGS in the germline V gene (reference sequence).

About this clone: These gene names are mouse names. The read ends 1 residue shy of where the CDR3 ends; the end is completed using the germline J gene. V and J are TRBV26 and TRBJ1-3; tentative D call: TRBD1 (5 bases). CDR3 length equals 13 residues. V shed 5 bases and J shed 2 bases, with 7 bases lying between them. The germline gives CDR1 KGHPV, CDR2 FQNQEV (reference sequence). The CDR3 sequence is CASSGGTGNTLYF. The part of the CDR3 DNA that was read is TGTGCCAGCAGTGGGGGGACTGGAAATACGCTCTAT. The entire variable domain, with the rest obtained from reference TRBV26 and TRBJ1-3, is as follows: NSKVIQTPRYLVKGQGQKAKMRCIPEKGHPVVFWYQQNKNNEFKFLINFQNQEVLQQIDMTEKRFSAECPSNSPCSLEIQSSEAGDSALYLCASSGGTGNTLYFGEGSRLIVV.

Details on this clone: All gene names here are mouse names. The CDR3 DNA, read in part, is TGTGCCAGCAGCCGGACAAGTCAAAACACCTTGTAC. Translation gives CASSRTSQNTLY. From start to end, the CDR3 is CASSRTSQNTLYF. The chain is built from TRBV26 and TRBJ2-4; D possibly corresponds to TRBD1 (5 bases). The DNA ends 1 residue before the CDR3 does, and the rest of the CDR3 is filled in from the germline J gene. From germline, CDR1 is KGHPV and CDR2 FQNQEV (reference sequence). The CDR3 totals 13 residues. V dropped 6 bases and J dropped 0 bases, with 7 bases sitting between them.

Details on this clone: The genes are named according to mouse. Read sequence stops 1 residue before the CDR3 end, and the germline J gene provides the missing end. The gene calls are TRBV12-2 and TRBJ1-1; TRBD1 matches 10 bases. The CDR3 has 14 amino acids. In germline, CDR1 is SGHLS, CDR2 HYDKME. J lost 4 bases, V lost 2 bases, and 3 bases had no gene match. The CDR3 DNA, read in part, is TGTGCCAGCTCTCCCGGGACAGGGGTCACAGAAGTCTTC. Amino acid sequence: CASSPGTGVTEVF. The entire CDR3 sequence reads CASSPGTGVTEVFF.

Note on this clone: These gene names are mouse names. Read sequence stops 1 residue before the CDR3 end, and the germline J gene provides the missing end. The chain links TRBV26 to TRBJ2-4; D gene uncertain. This CDR3 comprises 14 residues. CDR1 is KGHPV and CDR2 is FQNQEV in the germline V gene (reference sequence). Between the trimmed V and J ends, which lost 3 bases and 2 bases, there was a span of 9 bases. This chain's CDR3 is CASSLDTLQNTLYF. The CDR3 bases that were read are TGTGCCAGCAGTCTCGACACCCTTCAAAACACCTTGTAC.

This clone occurred a few times. Gene names are the mouse ones. The read halts 1 residue ahead of the CDR3 end, with the missing end drawn from the germline J gene. V and J are TRBV13-1 and TRBJ1-3; no firm D call. V shed 0 bases and J shed 0 bases, with 7 bases lying between them. The CDR3 spans 15 residues. Germline values: CDR1 NSHNY, CDR2 SYGAGN. The CDR3: CASSDAASSGNTLYF. The covered CDR3 bases are TGTGCCAGCAGTGATGCCGCCAGTTCTGGAAATACGCTCTAT.

In regard to this clone: Gene names and germline match the mouse. The CDR3 extends 1 residue past the end of the read, so its final part is completed from the germline J gene. The V call is TRBV26, the J call TRBJ1-2; tentative D call: TRBD1 (6 bases). With 4 bases removed from V and 2 bases from J, the gap between germline ends came to 8 bases. The CDR3 loop spans 13 amino acids. Germline V CDR1 and CDR2: KGHPV, FQNQEV (reference sequence). The DNA read from the CDR3 is TGTGCCAGCAGTCCTACAGGGAACTCCGACTACACC. Translating gives CASSPTGNSDYT. The complete CDR3 sequence is CASSPTGNSDYTF.

This clone has a single count. Each gene name is a mouse one. Sequencing ends 1 residue short of the CDR3 end; the germline J gene provides the rest. This chain uses TRBV24 with TRBJ2-3, with a weak D call TRBD1 (6 bases). The CDR3 contains 14 residues. V lost 4 bases to trimming and J lost 2 bases, with 10 bases between them. The germline CDR1 and CDR2 sequences are KGHTA and FRNEEI. The part of the CDR3 DNA that was read is TGTGCCAGCAGTCCGCAGGGGTTTGCAGAAACGCTGTAT. It translates to CASSPQGFAETLY. Given in full, the CDR3 is CASSPQGFAETLYF.

This clone is large within its sample. Mouse gene names apply. The observed sequence ends 1 residue before the CDR3 terminus, with the missing tail filled in from the germline J gene. V is TRBV5 and J is TRBJ2-7; 8 bases match TRBD2. V was pared by 4 bases and J by 5 bases, with 1 base of the junction left unmatched. The CDR3 is 12 residues long. The germline V gene has CDR1 LGHNA and CDR2 YNLKQL (reference sequence). The DNA read from the CDR3 is TGTGCCAGCAGCCCGGACTGGGATGAACAGTAC. Translation gives CASSPDWDEQY. Given in full, the CDR3 is CASSPDWDEQYF.

A remark on this clone: Gene labels here are mouse ones. The read stops 1 residue short of the end of the CDR3; the missing end is completed from the germline J gene. The rearrangement links TRBV12-2 to TRBJ1-1; D unclear. The germline V gene encodes CDR1 SGHLS and CDR2 HYDKME. This CDR3 is built from 14 residues. With 0 bases removed from V and 1 base from J, the gap between germline ends came to 8 bases. CDR3 protein: CASSLEKGNTEVFF. The sequenced part of the CDR3 DNA is TGTGCCAGCTCTCTCGAGAAGGGGAACACAGAAGTCTTC.

Remarks on this clone: Gene labels here are mouse ones. The read ends 1 residue early relative to the CDR3; the germline J gene fills the gap. The chain links TRBV14 to TRBJ1-1, with unresolved D. Germline V gives CDR1 SGHDT, CDR2 FRDEAV. Trimming cost V 5 bases and J 0 bases, with 2 bases left between them. This CDR3 comprises 11 residues. The CDR3 bases that were read are TGTGCCAGCAGCCCAAACACAGAAGTCTTC. Translating gives CASSPNTEVF. In full, the CDR3 reads CASSPNTEVFF. The whole variable domain, filled in from reference TRBV14 and TRBJ1-1, reads EAGVTQSPRYAVLQEGQAVSFWCDPISGHDTLYWYQQPRDQGPQLLVYFRDEAVIDNSQLPSDRFSAVRPKGTNSTLKIQSAKQGDTATYLCASSPNTEVFFGKGTRLTVV.

This clone has a single count. Genes and germline are mouse. The missing CDR3 end, 1 residue past where the read stops, is filled in from the germline J gene. The rearrangement joins TRBV13-2 to TRBJ2-3; unclear D gene. CDR1 NNHNN and CDR2 SYGAGS come from the germline V gene (reference sequence). The ends were cut back, 2 bases at V and 0 bases at J, with 10 bases in the middle. The CDR3 loop spans 15 amino acids. The DNA read from the CDR3 is TGTGCCAGCGGTGAGGGGAAAGGTAGTGCAGAAACGCTGTAT. It encodes CASGEGKGSAETLY. The complete CDR3 reads CASGEGKGSAETLYF.

This clone has just a few counts. The gene names here belong to mouse. The read finishes 1 residue shy of the CDR3 end, and the germline J gene is used to complete it. This chain joins TRBV26 and TRBJ2-4; D is undetermined. The CDR3 extends over 14 amino acids. Per the germline V gene, CDR1 is KGHPV and CDR2 is FQNQEV (reference sequence). Trimming took off 2 bases at V and 0 bases at J, with 6 bases between the two ends. Incomplete CDR3 DNA: TGTGCCAGCAGTCTGAGTGCTAGTCAAAACACCTTGTAC. The encoded protein is CASSLSASQNTLY. The full CDR3 is CASSLSASQNTLYF.

Remarks on this clone: Mouse names are used for the genes. The read finishes 1 residue shy of the CDR3 end, and the germline J gene is used to complete it. This sequence joins TRBV12-1 and TRBJ2-3, with 11 nucleotides matching TRBD2. The V and J ends lost 2 bases and 0 bases, in that order; junction bases with no gene match: 6. CDR1 SGHSN and CDR2 HYEKVE come from the germline V gene. CDR3 length: 17 residues. The part of the CDR3 DNA that was read is TGTGCCAGCTCTCACGACTGGGGGGGATCTAGTGCAGAAACGCTGTAT. It translates to CASSHDWGGSSAETLY. The entire CDR3 reads CASSHDWGGSSAETLYF.

For this clone: Mouse germline and gene names are used. CDR3 residues: CAWSPWGGNTLYF. The sequenced part of the CDR3 DNA is TGTGCCTGGAGTCCCTGGGGGGGGAACACCTTGTAC. The chain links TRBV31 to TRBJ2-4, with 9 bases lining up with TRBD2. The read comes to an end 1 residue before the CDR3 does, leaving the germline J gene to fill in the end. The germline V gene encodes CDR1 GKSSPN and CDR2 SITVG. The CDR3 extends over 13 amino acids. J gave up 6 bases and V 1 base, and 2 bases lay outside the gene matches.

The table lists this clone with a few counts. Mouse gene names and germline throughout. The read gets to within 1 residue of the CDR3 end, and the germline J gene fills in the rest. The chain joins TRBV19 to TRBJ2-1; D is unclear. The germline CDR1 and CDR2 sequences are FNHDT and SITEND (reference sequence). The CDR3 extends over 13 amino acids. Deletions cut 2 bases from V and 3 bases from J, with 6 bases between. The sequenced CDR3 bases are TGTGCCAGCAGTATCAGGCTCTATGCTGAGCAGTTC. Translating gives CASSIRLYAEQF. The full-length CDR3 reads as CASSIRLYAEQFF.

Only a few counts were recorded for this clone. Each gene name is a mouse one. The missing CDR3 end, 1 residue past where the read stops, is filled in from the germline J gene. V is TRBV1 and J is TRBJ2-1, with 8 bases matching TRBD2. This CDR3 is 14 amino acids long. V shed 4 bases and J 5 bases; nucleotides not matched to a gene: 4. Germline CDR1 and CDR2: NSQYPW and LRSPGD (reference sequence). The CDR3 bases that were read are TGCACCTGCAGTGGGGGGGGCGCGGATGCTGAGCAGTTC. Protein: CTCSGGGADAEQF. The CDR3 reads in full as CTCSGGGADAEQFF.

Only one count was recorded for this clone. Genes here carry mouse names. The CDR3 extends 1 residue past the end of the read, so its final part is completed from the germline J gene. V and J are TRBV26 and TRBJ1-4, with D maybe TRBD1 (6 bases). Germline lookup yields CDR1 KGHPV and CDR2 FQNQEV (reference sequence). V was cut by 6 bases and J by 3 bases, with 11 bases left in between. CDR3 length: 14 residues. The part of the CDR3 DNA that was read is TGTGCCAGCAGCCCGGGACACCCCAACGAAAGATTATTT. Protein product: CASSPGHPNERLF. The full CDR3 reads CASSPGHPNERLFF.